Following are 4 T cell receptor beta chains from one sample sequenced in a study of blood T cells in healthy people across ages. The authors ran a second PCR of 7 to 11 cycles using a sample-barcoded 5' primer and a J-beta primer mix. MiXCR, run by TCRdb on the 5' RACE reads, gives a single entry per CDR3 protein. The top ten clones hold 7% to 9% of a sample with roughly 1,500,000 distinct CDR3 sequences, roughly 40% of them seen once. The sequenced material came from blood. The receptors stem from a woman between 18 and 29 years old in good health.

This clonotype has ten or more counts. The rearrangement links TRBV20-1 to TRBJ2-5, with unresolved D. The CDR3 has 10 amino acids. Germline assignment: CDR1 DFQATT and CDR2 SNEGSKA (reference sequence). Trimming cost V 0 bases and J 11 bases, with 7 bases left between them. CDR3 residues: CSARETRQYF. In DNA form, the CDR3 reads TGCAGTGCTAGAGAGACGCGACAGTACTTC.

The chain couples TRBV24-1 to TRBJ1-1; TRBD1 matches 9 bases. CDR1 is KGHDR, CDR2 SFDVKD, per germline. J lost 3 bases, V lost 4 bases, and 5 bases had no gene match. The CDR3 totals 15 residues. The CDR3 bases are TGTGCCACCAGTGACTCGGGACAGGGCGACACTGAAGCTTTCTTT. This gives the protein CATSDSGQGDTEAFF.

Notes on this clonotype: At one end, the junction sequence differs from germline, possibly due to a read error. V gene TRBV6-5 combines with J gene TRBJ2-1; 8 positions agree with TRBD2. The end of the DNA aligns better with TRBJ2-7, so the J call may be wrong. This CDR3 comprises 14 residues. Germline V gene lookup returns CDR1 MNHEY and CDR2 SVGAGI. This chain's CDR3 is CAGSNSGAYNEQYF. For the CDR3, the DNA is TGTGCCGGCAGTAATAGCGGGGCTTACAATGAGCAGTACTTC.

This rearrangement joins TRBV24-1 to TRBJ2-6; D may be TRBD1 or TRBD2 (5 bases each). V gave up 2 bases and J gave up 0 bases, with 10 bases separating them. This CDR3 is built from 17 residues. Germline CDR1 and CDR2: KGHDR and SFDVKD. The CDR3 DNA follows: TGTGCCACCAGTGATTCTCGGGGCGTCTCTGGGGCCAACGTCCTGACTTTC. Protein: CATSDSRGVSGANVLTF.